A few counts support the clone carrying this T cell receptor (beta chain). The antigen remains undetermined. Unique molecular identifiers were built into the TCR beta cDNA libraries. Between roughly 1 and 10 million T cells gave rise to around 500,000 cDNA molecules. TCRdb re-derived calls from the PCR reads in MiXCR, one entry per CDR3 protein. The sample lists approximately 630,000 distinct CDR3 sequences, over 45% seen once, with 11% in the top ten. The entry originates in a study of post-analysis software for immune sequencing data. Study-wide context: Relapsing-remitting, secondary progressive and progressive-relapsing multiple sclerosis courses were included. Study conclusions and caveats: When the samples were clustered directly with F measure, those that had been prepared in the same batch showed strong co-clustering. In multiple sclerosis, normalized Chao1 diversity was significantly below that of controls. When patients were compared with controls, roughly five TRBV segments were more frequent, TRBV5-6, TRBV5-1 and TRBV20-1 among them.

With 6 bases removed from V and 0 bases from J, the gap between germline ends came to 11 bases. The CDR3 length is 14 residues. The rearrangement joins TRBV12-3 or TRBV12-4 to TRBJ1-2; perhaps TRBD1 as D (5 bases). This receptor was identified in a girl aged 2-9 years with multiple sclerosis. Specimen: blood. The chain's CDR3 is CASRGEGPNYGYTF. The DNA for the CDR3 is TGTGCCAGCAGGGGGGAGGGACCTAACTATGGCTACACCTTC.